What follows describes a single T cell receptor beta chain. Some clones are missing from TCRdb's copy, which holds only in-frame ones; the method was immunoSEQ multiplex PCR. The data hold about 30,000 clones, with around 90% observed a single time. The source of the sample is a study of T cells in localized non-small cell lung cancer. Germline-derived CDR1 and CDR2 are SGHTA and FQGNSA. The J segment lost 3 bases and the V segment lost 4 bases, leaving 11 bases of the junction unmatched. This CDR3 has 16 residues. The clonotype comes from a man between 40 and 70 years old with stage II lung adenocarcinoma. This chain uses TRBV7-2 with TRBJ2-5; 7 bases line up with TRBD1. The source was PBMCs, collected before any cancer treatment. This chain's CDR3 is CASSSVGTAKEETQYF. The DNA for the CDR3 is TGTGCCAGCAGCTCCGTCGGGACAGCAAAAGAAGAGACCCAGTACTTC.